The entry below describes one TCR beta chain. The target of this receptor is not known. Base qualities are missing; no much larger clone stands one base away. These data are taken from a study of T cell repertoires in cytomegalovirus infection (dated by TCRdb to between 2018 and 2021). Concerning the study at large: Alongside well-studied HLA-B-restricted epitopes, the peptide stimulations were aimed at recently identified HLA-C-restricted CMV epitopes, whose presentation resists viral immunomodulation. Because public TCR beta signatures pointed to carriage of CMV infection together with the matching HLA type, the HLA type of each donor mattered for the analysis. General conclusions and limits of the study: In the ex vivo response, HLA-C-restricted CMV-specific TCR beta clonotypes were dominant, and in two of eight donors the single most frequent clonotype came from this HLA-C-restricted group. Carriers of CMV infection plus the relevant HLA type were discriminated by the cumulative frequency of public TCR beta family members in the study cohort and in an independent 352-donor cohort.

The intended sense of this specimen's treatment or condition label: in vitro stimulation with specific CMV peptide epitopes to enrich CMV-specific T cells. Instrument on record: Illumina HiSeq 1500. The raw public data were reprocessed by TCRdb itself: fastp quality trimming at Q25, MiXCR clonotype calling, in-frame beta chains only. Each record represents a unique CDR3 protein, reported with the most common genes and DNA among its rows. For this sample the table gives 750,000 to 950,000 distinct CDR3 sequences, of which 25% to 35% were detected only once. The ten largest clonotypes hold around 13% of the sample. CDR1 and CDR2, looked up from the germline V gene, are SGHAT and FQNNGV. From the cysteine through the phenylalanine, the CDR3 covers 15 amino acids. CDR3 DNA only is kept here, 45 bases in frame from base 1. The junction carries 16 bases between V and J, which are trimmed by 7 bases and 3 bases respectively.

The sample here was cultured CD8+ T cells from PBMCs, taken from culture after CMV antigen stimulation. The chain was built from TRBV11-2 and TRBJ2-1, with the D gene tentatively TRBD1 or TRBD2, based on 6 matching bases in each. The TCR sequence derives from a human donor in good health (CMV status not recorded). Some clones in this sample may be carry-over from other donors' samples. The DNA sequence is as follows: TGTGCCAGCATCCCGTACGGGGGCCACTACAATGAGCAGTTCTTC. Translated, this is CASIPYGGHYNEQFF. Reference TRBV11-2 and TRBJ2-1 genes cover what lies past the CDR3, so the full variable domain is EAGVAQSPRYKIIEKRQSVAFWCNPISGHATLYWYQQILGQGPKLLIQFQNNGVVDDSQLPKDRFSAERLKGVDSTLKIQPAKLEDSAVYLCASIPYGGHYNEQFFGPGTRLTVL.